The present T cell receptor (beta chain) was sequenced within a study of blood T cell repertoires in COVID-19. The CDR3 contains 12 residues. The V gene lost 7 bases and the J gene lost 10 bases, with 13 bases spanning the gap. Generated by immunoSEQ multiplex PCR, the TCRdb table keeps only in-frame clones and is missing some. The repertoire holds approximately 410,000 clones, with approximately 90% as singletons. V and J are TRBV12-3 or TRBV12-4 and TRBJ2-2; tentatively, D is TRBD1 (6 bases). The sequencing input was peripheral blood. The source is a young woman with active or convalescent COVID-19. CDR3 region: CASKQGPTELFF. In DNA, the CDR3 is TGTGCCAGCAAACAGGGACCTACGGAGCTGTTTTTT.